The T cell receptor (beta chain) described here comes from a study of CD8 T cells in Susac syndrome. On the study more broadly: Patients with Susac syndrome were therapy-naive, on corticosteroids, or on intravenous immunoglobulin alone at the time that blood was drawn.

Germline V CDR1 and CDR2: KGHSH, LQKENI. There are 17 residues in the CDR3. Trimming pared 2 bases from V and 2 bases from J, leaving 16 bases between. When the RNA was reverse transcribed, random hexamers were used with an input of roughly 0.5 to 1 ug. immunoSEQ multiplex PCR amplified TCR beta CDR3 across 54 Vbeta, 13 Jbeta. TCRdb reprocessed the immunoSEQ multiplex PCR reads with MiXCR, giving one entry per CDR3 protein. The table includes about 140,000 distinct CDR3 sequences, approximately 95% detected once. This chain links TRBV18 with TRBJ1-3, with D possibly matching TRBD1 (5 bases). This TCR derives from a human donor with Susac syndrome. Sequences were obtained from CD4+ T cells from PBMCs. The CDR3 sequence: CASSPIGATGTGNTIYF. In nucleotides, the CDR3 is TGTGCCAGCTCACCAATCGGGGCGACGGGCACTGGAAACACCATATATTTT. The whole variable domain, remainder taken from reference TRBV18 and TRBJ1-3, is NAGVMQNPRHLVRRRGQEARLRCSPMKGHSHVYWYRQLPEEGLKFMVYLQKENIIDESGMPKERFSAEFPKEGPSILRIQQVVRGDSAAYFCASSPIGATGTGNTIYFGEGSWLTVV.